This T cell receptor beta chain comes out of a study of blood T cell repertoires in COVID-19. Study overall: Whether acute or convalescent, the COVID-19 samples came from the United States, Italy and Spain. The cDNA or gDNA used as material had been derived from T cells, B-cell-depleted T cells, or PBMCs.

The V gene's germline CDR1 is SGHTA and CDR2 FQGNSA. V was pared by 4 bases and J by 1 base, with 10 bases between. The CDR3 spans 15 residues. The table came from immunoSEQ multiplex PCR; TCRdb's copy has only in-frame clones and leaves some out. The sample includes more than 200,000 clones, about 86% of them seen just once. This chain links TRBV7-2 with TRBJ2-2; possibly TRBD1 for D (6 bases). The sample consisted of peripheral blood. This sequence was found in a man younger than 45 with active or convalescent COVID-19. CDR3 in amino acids: CASSSEGGNTGELFF. The CDR3 coding sequence is TGTGCCAGCAGCTCAGAAGGGGGGAACACCGGGGAGCTGTTTTTT.